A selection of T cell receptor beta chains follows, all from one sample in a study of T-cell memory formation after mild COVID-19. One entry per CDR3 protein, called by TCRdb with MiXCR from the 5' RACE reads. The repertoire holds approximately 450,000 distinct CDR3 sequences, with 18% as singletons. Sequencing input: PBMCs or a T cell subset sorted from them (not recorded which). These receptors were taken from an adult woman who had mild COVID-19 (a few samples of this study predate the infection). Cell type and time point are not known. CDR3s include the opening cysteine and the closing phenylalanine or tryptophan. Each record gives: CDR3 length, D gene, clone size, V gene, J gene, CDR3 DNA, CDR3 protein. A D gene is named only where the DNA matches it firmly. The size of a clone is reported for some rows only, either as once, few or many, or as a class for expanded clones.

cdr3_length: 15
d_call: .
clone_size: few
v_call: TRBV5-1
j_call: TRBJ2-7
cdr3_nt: TGCGCCAGCAGCTTAACGGCCACGCAGGGCTACGAGCAGTACTTC
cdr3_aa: CASSLTATQGYEQYF

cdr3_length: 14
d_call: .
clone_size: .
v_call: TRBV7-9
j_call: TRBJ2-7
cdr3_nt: TGTGCCAGCAGCTCGAGTCATACGTCCTACGAGCAGTACTTC
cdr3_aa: CASSSSHTSYEQYF

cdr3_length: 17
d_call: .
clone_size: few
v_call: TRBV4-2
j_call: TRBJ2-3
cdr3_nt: TGTGCCAGCAGCCAAGAACATGCCAGAGGGATCCCAGATACGCAGTATTTT
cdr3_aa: CASSQEHARGIPDTQYF

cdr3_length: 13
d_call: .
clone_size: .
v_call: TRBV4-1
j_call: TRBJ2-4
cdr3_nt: TGCGCCAGCAGCCGCCAGCGTTCCTACATTCAGTACTTC
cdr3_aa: CASSRQRSYIQYF

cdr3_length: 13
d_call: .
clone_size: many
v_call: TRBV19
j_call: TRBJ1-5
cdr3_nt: TGTGCCAGTAGTGTCGGGTTCGATCAGCCCCAGCATTTT
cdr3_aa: CASSVGFDQPQHF

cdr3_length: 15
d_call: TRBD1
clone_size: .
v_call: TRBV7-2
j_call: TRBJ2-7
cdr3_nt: TGTGCCAGCAGCTTAGAGGGACAGGTACTCGGCGAGCAGTACTTC
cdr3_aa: CASSLEGQVLGEQYF

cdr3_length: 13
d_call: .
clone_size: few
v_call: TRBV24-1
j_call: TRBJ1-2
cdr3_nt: TGTGCCACCAGTGATTTACAGGGACGAGGCTACACCTTC
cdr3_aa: CATSDLQGRGYTF

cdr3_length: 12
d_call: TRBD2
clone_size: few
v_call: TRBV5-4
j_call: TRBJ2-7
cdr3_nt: TGTGCCAGCAGCGAGCGGGGCAGCGAGCAGTACTTC
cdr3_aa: CASSERGSEQYF

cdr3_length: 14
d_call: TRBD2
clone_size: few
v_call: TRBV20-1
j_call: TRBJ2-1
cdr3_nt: TGCAGTGCTTTACCTAGCGGGAGGGCCGGTGAGCAGTTCTTC
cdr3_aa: CSALPSGRAGEQFF

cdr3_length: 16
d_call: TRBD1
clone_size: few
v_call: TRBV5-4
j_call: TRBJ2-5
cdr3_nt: TGTGCCAGCAGCTTGAAACCGGGACAGGGACAAGAGACCCAGTACTTC
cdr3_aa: CASSLKPGQGQETQYF

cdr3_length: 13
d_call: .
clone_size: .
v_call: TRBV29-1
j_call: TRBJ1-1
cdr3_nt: TGCAGCGTGGGGGGGGCAACGACCACTGAAGCTTTCTTT
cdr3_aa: CSVGGATTTEAFF

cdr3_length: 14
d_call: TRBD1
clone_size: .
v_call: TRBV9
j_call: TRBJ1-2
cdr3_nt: TGTGCCAGCAGCGTAGCAGGGGGCAGCTATGGCTACACCTTC
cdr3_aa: CASSVAGGSYGYTF

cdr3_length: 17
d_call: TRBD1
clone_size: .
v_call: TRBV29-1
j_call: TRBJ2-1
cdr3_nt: TGCAGCGATACGGACAGGGGGCTTCTGACGGCGGTAGATGAGCAGTTCTTC
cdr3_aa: CSDTDRGLLTAVDEQFF

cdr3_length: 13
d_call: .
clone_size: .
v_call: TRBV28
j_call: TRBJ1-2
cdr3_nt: TGTGCCAGCAGTTTGGGCAATAACTATGGCTACACCTTC
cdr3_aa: CASSLGNNYGYTF

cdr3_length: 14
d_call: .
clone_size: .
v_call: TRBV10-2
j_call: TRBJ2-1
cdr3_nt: TGCGCCAGCAGTGCTCAAGGGTTCGGCAATGAGCAGTTCTTC
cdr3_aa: CASSAQGFGNEQFF

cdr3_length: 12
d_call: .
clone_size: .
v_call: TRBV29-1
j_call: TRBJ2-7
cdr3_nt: TGCAGCGTTGGCGACAGCTCCTACGAGCAGTACTTC
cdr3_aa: CSVGDSSYEQYF

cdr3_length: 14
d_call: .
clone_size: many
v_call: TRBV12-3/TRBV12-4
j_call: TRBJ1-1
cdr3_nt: TGTGCCAGCAGACCTACCAGAGATAACACTGAAGCTTTCTTT
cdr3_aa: CASRPTRDNTEAFF

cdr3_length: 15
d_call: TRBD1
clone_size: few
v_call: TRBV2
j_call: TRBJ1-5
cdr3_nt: TGTGCCAGCAAAGAAAACAGGGACAGGCATCAGCCCCAGCATTTT
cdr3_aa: CASKENRDRHQPQHF

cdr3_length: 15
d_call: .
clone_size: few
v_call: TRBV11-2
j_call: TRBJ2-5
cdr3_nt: TGTGCCAGCAGCTTAGCGGCCTGGATTAGTAGTAGCCAGTACTTC
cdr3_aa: CASSLAAWISSSQYF

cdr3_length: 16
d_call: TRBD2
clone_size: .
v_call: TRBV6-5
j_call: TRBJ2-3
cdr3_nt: TGTGCCAGCACTGGGGGAGCGGGATCACCGGGAGATACGCAGTATTTT
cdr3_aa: CASTGGAGSPGDTQYF

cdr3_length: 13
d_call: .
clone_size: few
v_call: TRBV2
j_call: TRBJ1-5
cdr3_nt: TGTGCCAGCAAGACTAGGGCCCTCAGGCCCCAGCATTTT
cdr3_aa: CASKTRALRPQHF

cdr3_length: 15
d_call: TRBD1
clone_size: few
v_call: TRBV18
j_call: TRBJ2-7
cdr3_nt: TGTGCCAGCTCACCACTTGGGACAGGCTCCTACGAGCAGTACTTC
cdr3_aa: CASSPLGTGSYEQYF

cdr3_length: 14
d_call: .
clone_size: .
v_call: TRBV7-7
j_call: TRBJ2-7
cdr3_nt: TGTGCCAGCAGCTTATACAACCGCTCCTACGAGCAGTACTTC
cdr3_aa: CASSLYNRSYEQYF

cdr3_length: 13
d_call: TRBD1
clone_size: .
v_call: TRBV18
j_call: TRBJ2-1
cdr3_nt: TGTGCCAGCTCACCCGACAGGGGAGGTGAGCAGTTCTTC
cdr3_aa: CASSPDRGGEQFF

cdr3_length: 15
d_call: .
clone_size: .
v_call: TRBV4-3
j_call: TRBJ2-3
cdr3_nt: TGCGCCAGCAGCCAGGCAGGGGCGCGCGACGATACGCAGTATTTT
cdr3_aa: CASSQAGARDDTQYF

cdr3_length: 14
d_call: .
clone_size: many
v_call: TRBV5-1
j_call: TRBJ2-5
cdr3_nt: TGCGCCAGCAGCCCTGGGACCCGTCAAGAGACCCAGTACTTC
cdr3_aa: CASSPGTRQETQYF

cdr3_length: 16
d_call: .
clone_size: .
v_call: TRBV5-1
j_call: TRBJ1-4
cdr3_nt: TGCGCCAGCAGCTTGGAGGAGGCAGCAACTAATGAAAAACTGTTTTTT
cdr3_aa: CASSLEEAATNEKLFF

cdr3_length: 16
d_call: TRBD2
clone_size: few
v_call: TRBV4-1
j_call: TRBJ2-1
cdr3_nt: TGCGCCAGCAGTCCTCTAGCGGGGGGGCAGAACAATGAGCAGTTCTTC
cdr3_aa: CASSPLAGGQNNEQFF

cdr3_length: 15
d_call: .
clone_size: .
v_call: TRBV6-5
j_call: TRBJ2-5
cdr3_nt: TGTGCCAGCAGTTCCCGAAGGACTCCTGGGGAGACCCAGTACTTC
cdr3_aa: CASSSRRTPGETQYF

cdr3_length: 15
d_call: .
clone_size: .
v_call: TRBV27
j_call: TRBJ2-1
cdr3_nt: TGTGCCAGCAGACATTCTAGCGCACCCTACAATGAGCAGTTCTTC
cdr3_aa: CASRHSSAPYNEQFF

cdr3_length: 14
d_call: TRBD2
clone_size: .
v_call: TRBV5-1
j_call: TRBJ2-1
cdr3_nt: TGCGCCAGCACCGGACTAGCGGAATACAATGAGCAGTTCTTC
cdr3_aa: CASTGLAEYNEQFF

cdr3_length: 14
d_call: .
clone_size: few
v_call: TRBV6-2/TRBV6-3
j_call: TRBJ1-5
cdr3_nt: TGTGCCAGCAAAAGACAGGCTCTGGATCAGCCCCAGCATTTT
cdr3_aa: CASKRQALDQPQHF

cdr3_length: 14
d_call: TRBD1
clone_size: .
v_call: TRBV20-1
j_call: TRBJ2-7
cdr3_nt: TGCAGTGCTCAAGGCGGGACAGGGAGCGGCGAGCAGTACTTC
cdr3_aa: CSAQGGTGSGEQYF

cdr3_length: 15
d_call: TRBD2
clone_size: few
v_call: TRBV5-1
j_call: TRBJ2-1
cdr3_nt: TGCGCCAGCAGCTTGGAGGCTAGCGGCCTTTATGAGCAGTTCTTC
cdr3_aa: CASSLEASGLYEQFF

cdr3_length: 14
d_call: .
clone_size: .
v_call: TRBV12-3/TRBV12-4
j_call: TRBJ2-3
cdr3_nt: TGTGCCAGCAGTTTACAGGGGTTTGCAGATACGCAGTATTTT
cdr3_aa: CASSLQGFADTQYF

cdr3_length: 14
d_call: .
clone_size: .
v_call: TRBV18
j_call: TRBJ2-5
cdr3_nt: TGTGCCAGCTCACCATTTGCGGGAAAGGGGACCCAGTACTTC
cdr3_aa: CASSPFAGKGTQYF

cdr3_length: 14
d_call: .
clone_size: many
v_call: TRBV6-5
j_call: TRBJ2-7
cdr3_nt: TGTGCCAGCAGTTACTCCCCTACCAACTACGAGCAGTACTTC
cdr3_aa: CASSYSPTNYEQYF

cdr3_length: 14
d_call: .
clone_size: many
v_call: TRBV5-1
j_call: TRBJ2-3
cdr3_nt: TGCGCCAGCAGCTCACAGGGAACCCAAGATACGCAGTATTTT
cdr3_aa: CASSSQGTQDTQYF

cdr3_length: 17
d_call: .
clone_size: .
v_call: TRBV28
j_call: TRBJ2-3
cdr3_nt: TGTGCCAGCAGCACCCCCGGCTTAGGGGGGAGCACAGATACGCAGTATTTT
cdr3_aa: CASSTPGLGGSTDTQYF

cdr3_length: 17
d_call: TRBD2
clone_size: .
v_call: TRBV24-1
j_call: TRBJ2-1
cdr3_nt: TGTGCCACCAGCCAGGCGGCGGGAGTAGGGTCCTACAATGAGCAGTTCTTC
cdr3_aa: CATSQAAGVGSYNEQFF

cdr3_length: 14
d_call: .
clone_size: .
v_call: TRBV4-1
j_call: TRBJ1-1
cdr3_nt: TGCGCCAGCAGCCAAGTCCCTCAAGGCACTGAAGCTTTCTTT
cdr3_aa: CASSQVPQGTEAFF

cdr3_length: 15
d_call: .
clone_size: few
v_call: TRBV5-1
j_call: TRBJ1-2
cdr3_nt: TGCGCCAGCAGCTTGGGCGGGACGGGTGTTTTTGGCTACACCTTC
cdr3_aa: CASSLGGTGVFGYTF

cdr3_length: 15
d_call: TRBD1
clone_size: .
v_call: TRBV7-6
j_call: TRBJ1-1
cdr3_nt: TGTGCCAGCAGCTTAGGGGGGCCAGGGGGCACTGAAGCTTTCTTT
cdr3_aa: CASSLGGPGGTEAFF

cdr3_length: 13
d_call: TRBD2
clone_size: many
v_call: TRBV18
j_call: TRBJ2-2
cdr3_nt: TGTGCCAGCTTAGCGGGAGTGTCCGGGGAGCTGTTTTTT
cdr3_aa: CASLAGVSGELFF

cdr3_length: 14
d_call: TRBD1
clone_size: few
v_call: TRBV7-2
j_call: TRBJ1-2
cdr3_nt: TGTGCCAGCAGCGTAAAACAGGGGGCGCATGGCTACACCTTC
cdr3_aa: CASSVKQGAHGYTF

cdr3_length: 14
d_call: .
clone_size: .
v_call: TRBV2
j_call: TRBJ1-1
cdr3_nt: TGTGCCAGCGAACCGGGGGTAACGCTCACTGAAGCTTTCTTT
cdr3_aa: CASEPGVTLTEAFF

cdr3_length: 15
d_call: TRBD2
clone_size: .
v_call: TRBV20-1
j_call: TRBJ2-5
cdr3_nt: TGCAGTGCTCCTCGGGTAACTAGCGCCGAAGAGACCCAGTACTTC
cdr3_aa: CSAPRVTSAEETQYF

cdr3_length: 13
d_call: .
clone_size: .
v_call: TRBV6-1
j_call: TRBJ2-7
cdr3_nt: TGTGCCAGCAGTCGGGGCGGACTTTACGAGCAGTACTTC
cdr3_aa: CASSRGGLYEQYF

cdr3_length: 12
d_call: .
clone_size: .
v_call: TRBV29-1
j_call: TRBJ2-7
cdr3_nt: TGCAGCGGGGCGGGCGCGCTGGGCGAGCAGTACTTC
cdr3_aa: CSGAGALGEQYF

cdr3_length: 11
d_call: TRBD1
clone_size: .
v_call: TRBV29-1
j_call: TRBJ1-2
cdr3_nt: TGCGGACAGGGAGGGGCGGATGGCTACACCTTC
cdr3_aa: CGQGGADGYTF

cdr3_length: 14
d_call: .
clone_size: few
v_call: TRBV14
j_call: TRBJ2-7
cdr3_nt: TGTGCCAGCAGCCAAGAGAGCGAGACCTACGAGCAGTACTTC
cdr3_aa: CASSQESETYEQYF

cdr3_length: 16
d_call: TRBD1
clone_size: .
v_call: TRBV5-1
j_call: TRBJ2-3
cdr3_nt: TGCGCCAGCAGCTTGGAGACAGGGGCTAGCACAGATACGCAGTATTTT
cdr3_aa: CASSLETGASTDTQYF

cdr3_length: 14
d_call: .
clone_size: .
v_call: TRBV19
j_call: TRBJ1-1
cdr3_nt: TGTGCCAGTGCAAGGGGGTCCATGAACACTGAAGCTTTCTTT
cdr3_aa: CASARGSMNTEAFF

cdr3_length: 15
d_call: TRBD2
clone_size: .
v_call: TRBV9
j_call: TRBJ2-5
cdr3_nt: TGTGCCAGCAGCGTAGGCCTAGCGGGGGTTGAGACCCAGTACTTC
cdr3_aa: CASSVGLAGVETQYF

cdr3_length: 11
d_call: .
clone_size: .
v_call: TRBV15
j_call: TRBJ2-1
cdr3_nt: TGTGCCACCTCCCTATCCAATGAGCAGTTCTTC
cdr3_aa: CATSLSNEQFF

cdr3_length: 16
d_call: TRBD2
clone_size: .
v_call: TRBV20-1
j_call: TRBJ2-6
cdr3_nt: TGCAGTGCTAGCCTAGCGGGAGTCATTGGGGCCAACGTCCTGACTTTC
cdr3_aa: CSASLAGVIGANVLTF

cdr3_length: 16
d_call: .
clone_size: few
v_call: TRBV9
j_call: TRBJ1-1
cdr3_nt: TGTGCCAGCAGCGTAGGGATCGGGACATCGAACACTGAAGCTTTCTTT
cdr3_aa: CASSVGIGTSNTEAFF

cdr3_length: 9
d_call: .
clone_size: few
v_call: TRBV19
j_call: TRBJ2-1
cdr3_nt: TGTGCCAGTAGTCCCCCTCTGTTCTTC
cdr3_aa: CASSPPLFF

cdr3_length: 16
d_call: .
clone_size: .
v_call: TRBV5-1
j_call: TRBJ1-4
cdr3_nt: TGCGCCAGCAGGGCCTATCATAGGACAGAAAATGAAAAACTGTTTTTT
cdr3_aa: CASRAYHRTENEKLFF